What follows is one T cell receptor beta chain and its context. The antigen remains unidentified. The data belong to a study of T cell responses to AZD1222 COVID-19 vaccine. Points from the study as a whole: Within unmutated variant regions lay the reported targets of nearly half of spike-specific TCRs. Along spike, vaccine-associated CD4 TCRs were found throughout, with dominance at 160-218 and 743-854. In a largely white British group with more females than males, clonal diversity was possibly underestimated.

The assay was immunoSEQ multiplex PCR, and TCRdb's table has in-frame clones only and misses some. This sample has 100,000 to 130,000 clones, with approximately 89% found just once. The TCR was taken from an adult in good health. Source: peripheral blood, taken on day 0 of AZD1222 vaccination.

Written as DNA, the CDR3 is TGCGCCAGCAGCCACGCGGGACAGGGGGGGAATGAGCAGTTCTTC. Protein product: CASSHAGQGGNEQFF. The chain combines TRBV4-1 with TRBJ2-1; 11 nucleotides line up with TRBD1. V dropped 3 bases and J dropped 7; count of bases not matched to a gene: 5. Germline V lookup: CDR1 MGHRA, CDR2 YSYEKL. The CDR3 has 15 residues.